These 18 T cell receptor beta chains were all obtained from the same sample, sequenced in a study of breast tumors, draining lymph nodes, adjacent tissues. TCRdb analysed the multiplex PCR reads with MiXCR anew, one entry per CDR3 protein. The sample includes around 66,000 distinct CDR3 sequences, 43% of them seen just once. Sequenced material: breast tumor tissue. The source is a female donor with breast cancer. Some clones in this sample may be carry-over from other donors' samples.

V is TRBV7-2 and J is TRBJ1-6, with 8 positions matching TRBD1. This CDR3 has 16 residues. Trimming cost V 3 bases and J 11 bases; bases outside gene matches: 12. Germline CDR1 SGHTA, CDR2 FQGNSA. CDR3 sequence (DNA): TGTGCCAGCAGCTTTCCGGGGTACAGGGGGAATACACCCCTCCACTTT. Its protein is CASSFPGYRGNTPLHF. Combining the CDR3 with reference TRBV7-2 and TRBJ1-6 gives the whole variable domain GAGVSQSPSNKVTEKGKDVELRCDPISGHTALYWYRQSLGQGLEFLIYFQGNSAPDKSGLPSDRFSAERTGGSVSTLTIQRTQQEDSAVYLCASSFPGYRGNTPLHFGNGTRLTVT.

The chain employs TRBV2 and TRBJ1-2, with 10 bases that match TRBD1. Germline V gene data show CDR1 as SNHLY and CDR2 as FYNNEI. Trimming at V came to 4 bases and at J to 6 bases, leaving 8 bases not matched to a gene. This CDR3 is built from 15 residues. As DNA, the CDR3 is TGTGCCAGCAGTGGCGGGACAGGGGCCGGGAATGGCTACACCTTC. This gives the protein CASSGGTGAGNGYTF.

A note on this clonotype: The DNA is omitted, as the CDR3 cannot be located on it reliably, and the CDR3 follows TCRdb's listing. The chain links TRBV10-3 to TRBJ2-5; TRBD1 is the table's D call and was not checked against the DNA. From germline, CDR1 is ENHRY and CDR2 SYGVKD. The CDR3 comprises 20 residues, both ends counted. The CDR3 sequence: CAITGTVLNGYTFGSGTQYF.

This clonotype came up many times. Just one base apart from a much larger clone, this may be a read error. V is TRBV5-1 and J is TRBJ2-6; 15 bases match TRBD2. The germline V gene encodes CDR1 SGHRS and CDR2 YFSETQ. This CDR3 is 16 amino acids long. Trimming cost V 4 bases and J 6 bases; bases outside gene matches: 2. CDR3: CASSRTSGGAANVLTF. In DNA form, the CDR3 reads TGCGCCAGCAGCAGGACTAGCGGGGGGGCGGCCAACGTCCTGACTTTC.

This clonotype was observed many times. The V gene is TRBV24-1, the J gene TRBJ2-1; TRBD2 is a possible D gene (6 bases). The germline V and J ends were trimmed by 7 bases and 12 bases, with 24 bases remaining between them. CDR1 and CDR2 (germline): KGHDR, SFDVKD. This CDR3 spans 15 amino acids. CDR3 DNA sequence: TGTGCCACCAGCCCTGCGGCGGGGATCACAGATACGCAGTTCTTC. It specifies CATSPAAGITDTQFF.

This clonotype was seen at least ten times. The chain carries TRBV2 and TRBJ1-4; 7 positions match TRBD1. In germline, CDR1 is SNHLY, CDR2 FYNNEI. The CDR3 loop spans 12 amino acids. Trimming cost V 7 bases and J 10 bases; bases outside gene matches: 6. The CDR3 nucleotides are TGTGCCAGCACAGGGGGAAAGGGAAAACTGTTTTTT. Its protein product is CASTGGKGKLFF.

This chain uses TRBV7-9 with TRBJ1-4; no reliable D call. The CDR3 totals 14 residues. CDR1 SEHNR and CDR2 FQNEAQ come from the germline V gene (reference sequence). CDR3 DNA sequence: TGTGCTAGAACACCCCGAGGCGCTAATGAAAAACTGTTTTTT. Translated, it gives CARTPRGANEKLFF.

This chain links TRBV7-6 with TRBJ2-7; 9 nucleotides align to TRBD1. Germline loops: CDR1 SGHVS, CDR2 FNYEAQ. The V segment lost 3 bases and the J segment 5 bases; nucleotides outside the gene matches: 8. This CDR3 comprises 15 residues. The CDR3 sequence: CASSLGTGSADEQYF. In nucleotides, the CDR3 is TGTGCCAGCAGCTTGGGGACAGGGAGTGCCGACGAGCAGTACTTC. Based on the CDR3 plus reference TRBV7-6 and TRBJ2-7, the full variable domain is GAGVSQSPRYKVTKRGQDVALRCDPISGHVSLYWYRQALGQGPEFLTYFNYEAQQDKSGLPNDRFSAERPEGSISTLTIQRTEQRDSAMYRCASSLGTGSADEQYFGPGTRLTVT.

This chain links TRBV27 with TRBJ2-3; 11 nucleotides agree with TRBD1. The V gene end was trimmed by 6 bases and the J gene end by 3 bases; junction bases not matched to a gene: 8. The V gene's germline CDR1 is MNHEY and CDR2 SMNVEV (reference sequence). CDR3 length equals 16 residues. CDR3 sequence (DNA): TGTGCCAGCAGACTTGGGGACAGGGGGTATACAGATACGCAGTATTTT. Translation gives CASRLGDRGYTDTQYF.

This clonotype showed up many times. The gene calls are TRBV12-3 or TRBV12-4 and TRBJ2-5; 9 bases are a match to TRBD2. The CDR3 covers 16 residues. The ends lost 8 bases at V and 7 bases at J; junction bases unmatched: 17. This CDR3 reads CASGEDAGGPFGTQYF. Written as DNA, the CDR3 is TGTGCCAGCGGGGAGGACGCGGGGGGGCCGTTCGGGACCCAGTACTTC.

This rearrangement joins TRBV28 to TRBJ1-5; 7 bases line up with TRBD1. CDR3 length equals 18 residues. V lost 5 bases, J lost 6 bases, and 19 bases stayed unmatched. Germline loops: CDR1 MDHEN, CDR2 SYDVKM. For the CDR3, the DNA is TGTGCCAGCAGTATTCCCCGGGACAGTATTCAATGGAGTCAGCCCCAGCATTTT. Translating gives CASSIPRDSIQWSQPQHF. The whole variable domain, remainder taken from reference TRBV28 and TRBJ1-5, is DVKVTQSSRYLVKRTGEKVFLECVQDMDHENMFWYRQDPGLGLRLIYFSYDVKMKEKGDIPEGYSVSREKKERFSLILESASTNQTSMYLCASSIPRDSIQWSQPQHFGDGTRLSIL.

V usage is TRBV6-1 and J usage is TRBJ2-5; 9 bases align to TRBD1. CDR1 and CDR2 (germline): MNHNS, SASEGT. Trimming at V came to 7 bases and at J to 3 bases, leaving 9 bases not matched to a gene. The CDR3 extends over 15 amino acids. CDR3 DNA sequence: TGTGCCAGCAACGGGGACAGGGTGGAGGAAGAGACCCAGTACTTC. Translating gives CASNGDRVEEETQYF.

In its sample, this clonotype was seen many times. The chain employs TRBV7-2 and TRBJ2-7, with a possible D match to TRBD1 (5 bases). The CDR3 length is 15 residues. Trimming cost V 2 bases and J 6 bases, with 17 bases left between them. Germline V gene sequence: CDR1 SGHTA, CDR2 FQGNSA. As DNA, the CDR3 is TGTGCCAGCAGCTTACCGGACACACTACAGGCCGAGCAGTACTTC. Protein sequence: CASSLPDTLQAEQYF.

The sample holds many counts of this clonotype. At one end the junction does not follow the germline gene, possibly because of a read error. The chain is built from TRBV7-9 and TRBJ2-1; D ambiguous. This CDR3 is 14 amino acids long. Germline lookup yields CDR1 SEHNR and CDR2 FQNEAQ (reference sequence). CDR3 residues: CASSSIYSDNEQFF. Here the CDR3 DNA reads TGTGCCAGCAGCTCAATATACTCCGACAATGAGCAGTTCTTC. The variable domain in full, with the rest retrieved from reference TRBV7-9 and TRBJ2-1, is DTGVSQNPRHKITKRGQNVTFRCDPISEHNRLYWYRQTLGQGPEFLTYFQNEAQLEKSRLLSDRFSAERPKGSFSTLEIQRTEQGDSAMYLCASSSIYSDNEQFFGPGTRLTVL.

This clonotype is categorized as medium-sized. The chain links TRBV7-2 to TRBJ2-1; D gene uncertain. Trimming removed 3 bases from V and 3 bases from J, with 0 bases in between. The V gene's germline CDR1 is SGHTA and CDR2 FQGNSA. This CDR3 is built from 11 residues. CDR3 nucleotide sequence: TGTGCCAGCAGCTTCTACAATGAGCAGTTCTTC. It encodes CASSFYNEQFF.

Ten or more counts support this clonotype. This sequence may be a read error, since a much larger clone differs from it by one base. CDR3 bases: TGTGCCAGCAGCCTACTCGAGGCCGAGCAGTACTTC. Translating gives CASSLLEAEQYF. The chain uses TRBV5-5 and TRBJ2-7; the D is unclear. The CDR3 length is 12 residues. V gave up 4 bases and J gave up 6 bases, with 11 bases separating them. CDR1 is SGHKS, CDR2 YYEKEE, per germline (reference sequence).

This clonotype has at least ten counts. V usage is TRBV2 and J usage is TRBJ2-1, with TRBD1 as a possible D gene (6 bases). Germline CDR1 is SNHLY and CDR2 is FYNNEI. The length of the CDR3 is 15 residues. The V end lost 3 bases, the J end lost 3 bases, and 12 bases lay between the germline ends. CDR3 residues: CASSERRTVYNEQFF. CDR3 nucleotides: TGTGCCAGCAGTGAGCGCCGGACAGTCTACAATGAGCAGTTCTTC.

This clonotype appeared many times. V and J are TRBV7-2 and TRBJ2-3; D gene unclear. CDR3 size: 14 residues. Looked up from germline, CDR1 is SGHTA and CDR2 is FQGNSA. Trimming shortened V by 2 bases and J by 1 base, and 7 bases separated the two germline ends. CDR3 sequence: CASSLMSGTDTQYF. CDR3 sequence (DNA): TGTGCCAGCAGCTTAATGAGCGGCACAGATACGCAGTATTTT.